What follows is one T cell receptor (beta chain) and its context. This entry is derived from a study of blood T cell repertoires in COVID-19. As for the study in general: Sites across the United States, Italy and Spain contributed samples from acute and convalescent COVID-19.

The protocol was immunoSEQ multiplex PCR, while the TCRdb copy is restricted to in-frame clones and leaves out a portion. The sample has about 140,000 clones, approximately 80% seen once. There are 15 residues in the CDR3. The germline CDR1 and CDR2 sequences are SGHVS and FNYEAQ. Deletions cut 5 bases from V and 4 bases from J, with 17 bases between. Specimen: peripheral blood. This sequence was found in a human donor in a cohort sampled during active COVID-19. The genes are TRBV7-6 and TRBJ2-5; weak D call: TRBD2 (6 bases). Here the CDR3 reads CASSIPSEGRETQYF. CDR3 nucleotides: TGTGCCAGCAGCATCCCGTCGGAGGGACGAGAGACCCAGTACTTC.